The 22 T cell receptor beta chains listed next were all sequenced from one sample in a study of regulatory T cells in long-lasting Graves disease. According to the study, TCR beta libraries were built with iRepertoire HTBI primers and CDR3-region Arm-PCR. Via MiXCR, TCRdb re-called the multiplex PCR reads, giving one row per CDR3 protein. This sample has more than 350,000 distinct CDR3 sequences, with around 20% found just once. Time point: persistent/refractory GD, antithyroid drugs over 5 years with positive TRAb. The TCR library was prepared using RNA isolated from PBMCs. The sequencing here drew on peripheral blood mononuclear cells (PBMCs), taken when the disease was refractory, from a patient treated with antithyroid drugs. The receptors were gathered from a female donor with Graves disease.

This clonotype was found a few times. This chain uses TRBV20-1 with TRBJ2-5, with D tentatively TRBD1 (6 bases). The CDR3 sequence is 17 residues long. V lost 2 bases to trimming and J lost 5 bases, with 24 bases between them. Germline CDR1 is DFQATT and CDR2 is SNEGSKA (reference sequence). The CDR3 reads CSARTPDIQGVGETQYF. In DNA form, the CDR3 reads TGCAGTGCTAGAACTCCAGACATACAGGGTGTAGGTGAGACCCAGTACTTC.

V usage is TRBV5-1 and J usage is TRBJ2-2; 7 positions match TRBD1. This CDR3 contains 15 residues. Germline V gives CDR1 SGHRS, CDR2 YFSETQ. Trimming cost V 2 bases and J 8 bases; bases outside gene matches: 9. The CDR3 sequence is CASSLWTGRTGELFF. In nucleotides, the CDR3 is TGCGCCAGCAGCTTATGGACAGGTCGGACTGGGGAGCTGTTTTTT.

This clonotype was observed many times. A junction boundary mismatches the germline segment, possibly from a read error. This chain connects TRBV12-3 or TRBV12-4 to TRBJ1-5, with D possibly TRBD1 on 5 matching bases. The CDR3 has 13 amino acids. CDR3 loop: CASSLGRDQPQHF. CDR3 coding DNA: TGTGCCAGCAGCTTAGGCAGGGATCAGCCCCAGCATTTT.

For this clonotype: A read error is possible here, since a much larger clone lies one base away. The rearrangement joins TRBV6-1 to TRBJ2-2, with a possible D match to TRBD2 (5 bases). The CDR3 consists of 15 residues. Germline V gene lookup returns CDR1 MNHNS and CDR2 SASEGT. The CDR3 reads CASTPEVVGPGELVF. The CDR3 coding sequence is TGTGCCAGCACTCCGGAGGTGGTCGGACCCGGGGAGCTGGTTTTT.

This clonotype showed up just a few times. The V gene is TRBV3-1, the J gene TRBJ1-5, with D perhaps TRBD1 (5 bases). The V gene's germline CDR1 is LGHDT and CDR2 YNNKEL (reference sequence). The CDR3 totals 13 residues. Trimming pared 3 bases from V and 6 bases from J, leaving 9 bases between. The CDR3 is CASSQVGGQPQHF. CDR3 DNA: TGTGCCAGCAGCCAGGTGGGGGGTCAGCCCCAGCATTTT.

The chain recombines TRBV3-1 with TRBJ2-1; weak D call: TRBD1 (5 bases). CDR1 LGHDT and CDR2 YNNKEL come from the germline V gene (reference sequence). The V gene lost 8 bases and the J gene lost 10 bases, with 18 bases spanning the gap. This CDR3 region has 13 residues. This CDR3 is CASAPLGAWEQFF. The DNA for the CDR3 is TGTGCCAGCGCACCCTTAGGGGCTTGGGAGCAGTTCTTC.

The chain recombines TRBV12-3 or TRBV12-4 with TRBJ2-7; D ambiguous. There are 14 residues in the CDR3. Trimming pared 1 base from V and 7 bases from J, leaving 14 bases between. CDR3: CASSLEDWVGEQYF. CDR3 bases: TGTGCCAGCAGTTTAGAAGACTGGGTGGGAGAGCAGTACTTC.

This clonotype showed up just a few times. The genes are TRBV20-1 and TRBJ2-3; 7 bases agree with TRBD1. The V gene's germline CDR1 is DFQATT and CDR2 SNEGSKA (reference sequence). This CDR3 has 19 residues. V dropped 7 bases and J dropped 0; count of bases not matched to a gene: 22. CDR3 nucleotides: TGCAGTGTCAGAGAGGGGGCAGGGGCTCCGACATCTAGCACAGATACGCAGTATTTT. As protein: CSVREGAGAPTSSTDTQYF.

This clonotype was seen many times. The chain employs TRBV7-9 and TRBJ2-5, with TRBD2 matching over 14 bases. V was pared by 5 bases and J by 0 bases, with 2 bases of the junction left unmatched. Germline lookup yields CDR1 SEHNR and CDR2 FQNEAQ (reference sequence). This CDR3 is 16 amino acids long. CDR3 amino acids: CASSATSGRDQETQYF. The CDR3 DNA follows: TGTGCCAGCAGCGCGACTAGCGGGAGGGACCAAGAGACCCAGTACTTC.

In this sample, this clonotype turned up many times. The chain carries TRBV5-1 and TRBJ2-7, with 11 bases aligning to TRBD2. Trimming removed 0 bases from V and 5 bases from J; junction bases left unmatched: 1. Germline values: CDR1 SGHRS, CDR2 YFSETQ. The CDR3 is 14 residues long. In nucleotides, the CDR3 is TGCGCCAGCAGCTTGGAACTAGCGGGAGACGAGCAGTACTTC. This sequence encodes CASSLELAGDEQYF.

This clonotype was recorded a few times. The chain links TRBV29-1 to TRBJ2-4; the D is unclear. Germline assignment: CDR1 SQVTM and CDR2 ANQGSEA. This CDR3 region has 11 residues. Trimming shortened V by 7 bases and J by 3 bases, and 7 bases separated the two germline ends. CDR3 region: CSAPVKNIQYF. The DNA for the CDR3 is TGCAGCGCCCCAGTCAAAAACATTCAGTACTTC.

The chain recombines TRBV5-6 with TRBJ1-2, with 11 bases matching TRBD1. Germline trimming cut 3 bases from V and 8 bases from J; bases unmatched to any gene: 3. The CDR3 loop spans 13 amino acids. Germline CDR1 and CDR2: SGHDT and YYEEEE. CDR3 coding DNA: TGTGCCAGCAGCTGGACAGGGGGCCGGGGCTACACCTTC. Translating it yields CASSWTGGRGYTF.

The table lists this clonotype with a count of one. V and J are TRBV3-1 and TRBJ2-1; the D gene could be TRBD1 or TRBD2 (5 bases each). Trimming stripped 4 bases from V and 8 bases from J, with 15 bases between. Per the germline V gene, CDR1 is LGHDT and CDR2 is YNNKEL (reference sequence). The CDR3 covers 14 residues. In DNA form, the CDR3 reads TGTGCCAGCAGCCCCGGGGCCGGTAGGGATGAGCAGTTCTTC. Encoded protein: CASSPGAGRDEQFF.

This clonotype has at least ten counts. The chain uses TRBV20-1 and TRBJ2-5; 11 bases match TRBD2. Looked up from germline, CDR1 is DFQATT and CDR2 is SNEGSKA (reference sequence). V shed 5 bases and J 3 bases; nucleotides not matched to a gene: 2. The CDR3 runs to 13 residues. The DNA of the CDR3 is TGCAGTGCTGAGGGACTAGCGGAAGAGACCCAGTACTTC. Translation gives CSAEGLAEETQYF.

This clonotype was seen repeatedly, ten times or more. The chain uses TRBV28 and TRBJ2-7; 8 bases are a match to TRBD2. CDR1 and CDR2 (germline): MDHEN, SYDVKM. CDR3 length: 17 residues. Unmatched junction bases numbered 12, after V lost 5 bases and J lost 0 bases. CDR3 in DNA: TGTGCCAGCAGTATCGGGACTAGTCCCAGGAACTCCTACGAGCAGTACTTC. Translation gives CASSIGTSPRNSYEQYF. Full variable domain (rest looked up from reference TRBV28 and TRBJ2-7): DVKVTQSSRYLVKRTGEKVFLECVQDMDHENMFWYRQDPGLGLRLIYFSYDVKMKEKGDIPEGYSVSREKKERFSLILESASTNQTSMYLCASSIGTSPRNSYEQYFGPGTRLTVT.

In this sample, this clonotype turned up once. The missing conserved phenylalanine or tryptophan at the end of this CDR3 makes a read error likely. This sequence joins TRBV20-1 and TRBJ2-5; 12 bases are shared with TRBD1. The CDR3 runs to 12 residues. Trimming cost V 6 bases and J 7 bases; bases outside gene matches: 3. The V gene's germline CDR1 is DFQATT and CDR2 SNEGSKA (reference sequence). In DNA, the CDR3 is TGCAGTGCCGGGACAGGGGGCTTGACCCAGTACTCC. Translated, it gives CSAGTGGLTQYS.

This chain connects TRBV7-2 to TRBJ2-1; 7 positions match TRBD2. V lost 0 bases, J lost 9 bases, and 5 bases stayed unmatched. This CDR3 is built from 14 residues. Germline V gene data show CDR1 as SGHTA and CDR2 as FQGNSA. The CDR3 region is CASSLARTRPEQFF. The CDR3, as DNA: TGTGCCAGCAGCTTAGCGCGGACTAGGCCTGAGCAGTTCTTC.

This clonotype was seen once. The chain combines TRBV5-1 with TRBJ2-5; 9 positions match TRBD2. The germline V gene encodes CDR1 SGHRS and CDR2 YFSETQ. The CDR3 has 20 amino acids. Losses at the gene ends were 1 base for V and 7 bases for J; bases not matched to a gene: 23. DNA of the CDR3: TGCGCCAGCAGCTTGTCAACGGAGACAGGGAATAGCGGGAGAGGCGGGACCCAGTACTTC. This sequence encodes CASSLSTETGNSGRGGTQYF. Together with reference TRBV5-1 and TRBJ2-5, the CDR3 gives the full variable domain: KAGVTQTPRYLIKTRGQQVTLSCSPISGHRSVSWYQQTPGQGLQFLFEYFSETQRNKGNFPGRFSGRQFSNSRSEMNVSTLELGDSALYLCASSLSTETGNSGRGGTQYFGPGTRLLVL.

The chain recombines TRBV9 with TRBJ1-2, with D maybe TRBD1 (5 bases). The CDR3 runs to 12 residues. Germline V gene sequence: CDR1 SGDLS, CDR2 YYNGEE. Between the trimmed V and J ends, which lost 7 bases and 4 bases, there was a span of 11 bases. CDR3 loop: CASGGAAYGYTF. The CDR3 nucleotides read TGTGCCAGCGGTGGGGCGGCCTATGGCTACACCTTC.

This clonotype appeared many times. The chain links TRBV24-1 to TRBJ2-7; the D gene is possibly TRBD1 (5 bases). Germline CDR1 and CDR2: KGHDR and SFDVKD. The CDR3 loop spans 21 amino acids. V was pared by 0 bases and J by 3 bases, with 29 bases between. The CDR3 is CATSDLRRLKYRQLDFYEQYF. Written as DNA, the CDR3 is TGTGCCACCAGTGATTTGAGACGCCTTAAGTACAGGCAACTCGATTTCTACGAGCAGTACTTC.

This clonotype has more than one count but fewer than ten. The CDR3 DNA reads as TGTGCCAGCAGCTTTTCCCGCCAGGATGGCTACACCTTC. Translated: CASSFSRQDGYTF. The rearrangement uses TRBV7-2 and TRBJ1-2; D uncertain. CDR1 and CDR2 (germline): SGHTA, FQGNSA. The CDR3 runs to 13 residues. V lost 3 bases and J 6 bases, leaving 11 bases between the germline ends. Using reference TRBV7-2 and TRBJ1-2 for the parts outside the CDR3, the full variable domain is GAGVSQSPSNKVTEKGKDVELRCDPISGHTALYWYRQSLGQGLEFLIYFQGNSAPDKSGLPSDRFSAERTGGSVSTLTIQRTQQEDSAVYLCASSFSRQDGYTFGSGTRLTVV.

The chain recombines TRBV12-3 or TRBV12-4 with TRBJ2-3, with D possibly TRBD1 on 6 matching bases. V gave up 8 bases and J gave up 0 bases, with 12 bases separating them. This CDR3 spans 14 amino acids. The CDR3: CASGNGGSTDTQYF. CDR3 nucleotide sequence: TGTGCCAGCGGTAATGGGGGCAGCACAGATACGCAGTATTTT.